One and the same sample provided the 20 T cell receptor beta chains below, sequenced in a study of vaccination and CD4 T cells after COVID-19 (dated by TCRdb to between 2021 and 2023). The label giving this sample's time point can be read as: late sampling 161 to 241 days after vaccination in a few convalescent patients. Read against the paper, the sample's treatment or condition label means: approximately 9-day PBMC culture with coronavirus spike peptide pools or control peptides (ViraFEST assay). These receptors lack a known antigen. The library was prepared using PCR. The listed sequencing device is Illumina iSeq 100. DNA from cultured CD4+ T cells was subjected to TCR sequencing with the Oncomine TCR Beta short-read assay at the Johns Hopkins FTIC core. TCRdb ran its own pipeline on the public reads, namely fastp trimming at Q25 and MiXCR clone calling, and kept in-frame beta chains. CDR3 protein sequences are deduplicated, and each keeps its most common genes and DNA. The sample table holds more than 20,000 distinct CDR3 sequences, of which around a third were seen once. Roughly 10% of the sample comes from the top ten.

Sequencing was performed on CD4+ T cells from blood, cultured in vitro, taken about 7 months after SARS-CoV-2 vaccination. The receptor source for this set is a human donor who had recovered from COVID-19.

This clonotype was observed a handful of times. The chain carries TRBV15 and TRBJ1-1; D not resolved. The CDR3 has 14 residues. Trimming shortened V by 1 base and J by 6 bases, and 12 bases separated the two germline ends. Germline V lookup: CDR1 LNHNV, CDR2 YYDKDF (reference sequence). The CDR3 DNA reads TGTGCCACCAGCAGAGTCGCTAGGGAGGCTGAAGCTTTCTTT. It codes for CATSRVAREAEAFF.

Ten or more counts support this clonotype. The chain couples TRBV20-1 to TRBJ1-1, with 9 bases matching TRBD1. With 6 bases clipped from V and 4 bases from J, the junction kept 6 bases outside the gene matches. This CDR3 is 13 amino acids long. Germline CDR1 and CDR2: DFQATT and SNEGSKA (reference sequence). The chain's CDR3 is CSALQGAGTEAFF. The CDR3 region has the DNA TGCAGTGCACTACAGGGGGCTGGCACTGAAGCTTTCTTT.

This clonotype appeared a few times. This chain joins TRBV6-5 and TRBJ2-1; 12 positions match TRBD2. The CDR3 runs to 14 residues. Germline assignment: CDR1 MNHEY and CDR2 SVGAGI. Trimming at V came to 4 bases and at J to 7 bases, leaving 2 bases not matched to a gene. The CDR3 loop is CASSSTSGGNEQFF. The CDR3 DNA is TGTGCCAGCAGTTCGACTAGCGGGGGTAATGAGCAGTTCTTC.

This clonotype was recorded a few times. This chain connects TRBV27 to TRBJ1-5; tentatively, D is TRBD1 (5 bases). Germline-derived CDR1 and CDR2 are MNHEY and SMNVEV (reference sequence). Trimming removed 8 bases at V and 1 base at J, with 21 bases between. CDR3 size: 17 residues. In nucleotides, the CDR3 is TGTGCCAGCGCAGAGGCGGCAGGGACGTGGAGCAATCAGCCCCAGCATTTT. Protein: CASAEAAGTWSNQPQHF.

The chain combines TRBV20-1 with TRBJ2-3; 13 positions agree with TRBD2. Unmatched junction bases numbered 18, after V lost 5 bases and J lost 7 bases. The length of the CDR3 is 18 residues. Per the germline V gene, CDR1 is DFQATT and CDR2 is SNEGSKA (reference sequence). The CDR3 protein is CSAAPGLAGLERSYTQYF. The CDR3 DNA sequence: TGCAGTGCTGCCCCGGGACTAGCGGGGCTAGAGAGAAGTTATACGCAGTATTTT.

This clonotype was seen only a few times. J is TRBJ2-7 and V is TRBV2; D call uncertain. This CDR3 is 13 amino acids long. Trimming stripped 4 bases from V and 1 base from J, with 8 bases between. Germline V gives CDR1 SNHLY, CDR2 FYNNEI. The CDR3 nucleotides are TGTGCCAGCAGTGTTCTTCAGTCCTACGAGCAGTACTTC. It yields the protein CASSVLQSYEQYF.

This clonotype qualifies as medium-sized. The CDR3 sequence is CASSSPRGRKETQYF. In DNA, the CDR3 is TGTGCCAGCAGCTCCCCCCGGGGGAGAAAAGAGACCCAGTACTTC. V usage is TRBV7-8 and J usage is TRBJ2-5, with D possibly being TRBD2 (6 bases). This CDR3 has 15 residues. CDR1 is SGHVS and CDR2 is FQNEAQ in the germline V gene. The germline V and J ends were trimmed by 4 bases and 3 bases, with 15 bases remaining between them.

V is TRBV7-6 and J is TRBJ2-7, with a weak D call TRBD2 (6 bases). The CDR3 spans 15 residues. The V gene lost 0 bases and the J gene lost 6 bases, with 15 bases spanning the gap. Looked up from germline, CDR1 is SGHVS and CDR2 is FNYEAQ. CDR3 bases: TGTGCCAGCAGCTTAGCCGGGACTGGCTCGGGCGAGCAGTACTTC. Encoded protein: CASSLAGTGSGEQYF.

This clonotype was picked up one time. The V gene is TRBV11-2, the J gene TRBJ1-2; D may be TRBD1 (6 bases). The CDR3 is 13 residues long. The V and J ends lost 5 bases and 4 bases respectively, with 11 bases between them. The germline gives CDR1 SGHAT, CDR2 FQNNGV. The CDR3 reads CASSQGGIYGYTF. The CDR3 nucleotides read TGTGCCAGCAGCCAAGGGGGGATCTATGGCTACACCTTC.

V is TRBV20-1 and J is TRBJ1-3; D gene unclear. Germline CDR1 is DFQATT and CDR2 is SNEGSKA (reference sequence). The CDR3 spans 12 residues. The V and J ends lost 1 base and 2 bases respectively, with 3 bases between them. The CDR3 sequence: CSARAPGNTIYF. The CDR3 DNA sequence: TGCAGTGCTAGAGCACCTGGAAACACCATATATTTT.

Details on this clonotype: This could be a read error, since a much larger clone is one nucleotide away. The chain recombines TRBV24-1 with TRBJ1-3, with unresolved D. V was pared by 5 bases and J by 3 bases, with 13 bases between. Germline V gene data show CDR1 as KGHDR and CDR2 as SFDVKD. The CDR3 length is 15 residues. The CDR3 DNA reads as TGTGCCACCAGTGCTCTCGAGGATGGTGGAAACACCATATATTTT. Amino acids: CATSALEDGGNTIYF.

This chain joins TRBV28 and TRBJ2-5; the D gene could be TRBD1 or TRBD2 (5 bases each). Between the trimmed V and J ends, which lost 5 bases and 5 bases, there was a span of 15 bases. The CDR3 runs to 14 residues. Germline loops: CDR1 MDHEN, CDR2 SYDVKM. The DNA of the CDR3 is TGTGCCAGCAGTCCAGGGACCTTAAGGGAGACCCAGTACTTC. Translation gives CASSPGTLRETQYF.

The chain employs TRBV7-8 and TRBJ2-3; TRBD2 agrees at 14 bases. After removal of 5 bases from V and 6 bases from J, the junction contained 7 bases not matched to a gene. The CDR3 sequence is 16 residues long. Germline V lookup: CDR1 SGHVS, CDR2 FQNEAQ. The chain's CDR3 is CASSPGLAGAGDTQYF. The DNA of the CDR3 is TGTGCCAGCAGCCCGGGACTAGCGGGGGCCGGGGATACGCAGTATTTT.

This rearrangement joins TRBV5-6 to TRBJ2-5; the D call may be TRBD1 or TRBD2 (6 bases each). This CDR3 has 17 residues. CDR1 and CDR2 (germline): SGHDT, YYEEEE. The V and J ends lost 3 bases and 5 bases respectively, with 23 bases between them. The CDR3 DNA reads as TGTGCCAGCAGCTGGGGGGCGATTGCGGGGCGGAAGGAGACCCAGTACTTC. It is translated as CASSWGAIAGRKETQYF.

J is TRBJ2-3 and V is TRBV18; D may match TRBD1 or TRBD2 (7 bases each). V lost 4 bases, J lost 2 bases, and 16 bases lay in between. CDR1 and CDR2 (germline): KGHSH, LQKENI. The CDR3 runs 16 residues. The CDR3 DNA reads as TGTGCCAGCTCACAAAACGCAGGGGGGGCCACAGATACGCAGTATTTT. This codes for CASSQNAGGATDTQYF.

The J gene is TRBJ2-7, the V gene TRBV20-1; D is possibly TRBD2 (6 bases). Germline CDR1 and CDR2: DFQATT and SNEGSKA (reference sequence). Trimming cost V 0 bases and J 7 bases, with 19 bases left between them. This CDR3 spans 15 amino acids. The CDR3 coding sequence is TGCAGTGCTAGAGACCTGGCGGGGCTGGCTGGAGAGCAGTACTTC. Residues: CSARDLAGLAGEQYF.

This clonotype has only a few counts. This chain connects TRBV7-8 to TRBJ2-7, with a tentative D call TRBD1 (5 bases). Germline V lookup: CDR1 SGHVS, CDR2 FQNEAQ. CDR3 length equals 13 residues. Trimming pared 5 bases from V and 2 bases from J, leaving 10 bases between. CDR3 residues: CASSPWTTYEQYF. For the CDR3, the DNA is TGTGCCAGCAGCCCATGGACAACCTACGAGCAGTACTTC.

V gene TRBV5-4 combines with J gene TRBJ1-1; 7 bases are shared with TRBD1. J lost 4 bases, V lost 9 bases, and 9 bases had no gene match. The CDR3 spans 13 residues. Germline CDR1 is SGHNT and CDR2 is YYREEE (reference sequence). This chain's CDR3 is CATGGGYSTEAFF. In DNA, the CDR3 is TGTGCCACAGGGGGAGGATACAGCACTGAAGCTTTCTTT.

This clonotype is classed as medium-sized (0.01 to 0.1%). J is TRBJ1-5 and V is TRBV20-1; 8 nucleotides match TRBD1. Germline-derived CDR1 and CDR2 are DFQATT and SNEGSKA (reference sequence). CDR3 size: 13 residues. Losses at the gene ends were 3 bases for V and 4 bases for J; bases not matched to a gene: 2. CDR3 protein: CSARGDRNQPQHF. The CDR3 nucleotides are TGCAGTGCTAGGGGGGACAGGAATCAGCCCCAGCATTTT.

This chain joins TRBV7-9 and TRBJ2-1; 9 positions match TRBD2. This CDR3 is 16 amino acids long. V gave up 0 bases and J gave up 2 bases; unmatched junction bases: 2. CDR1 and CDR2 (germline): SEHNR, FQNEAQ (reference sequence). The CDR3 region is CASSLALAGTYNEQFF. The CDR3, as DNA: TGTGCCAGCAGCTTAGCTCTAGCGGGGACCTACAATGAGCAGTTCTTC.